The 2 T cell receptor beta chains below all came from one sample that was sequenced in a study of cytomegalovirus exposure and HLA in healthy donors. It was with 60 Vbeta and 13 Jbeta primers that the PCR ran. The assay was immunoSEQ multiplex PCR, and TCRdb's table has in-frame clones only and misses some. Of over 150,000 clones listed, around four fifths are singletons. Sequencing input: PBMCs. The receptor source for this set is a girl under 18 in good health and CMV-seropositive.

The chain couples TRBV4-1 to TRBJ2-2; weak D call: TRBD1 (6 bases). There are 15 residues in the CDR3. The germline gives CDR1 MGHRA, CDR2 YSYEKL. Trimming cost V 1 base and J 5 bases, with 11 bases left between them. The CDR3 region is CASSQGPGETGELFF. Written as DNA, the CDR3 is TGCGCCAGCAGCCAAGGTCCAGGGGAGACCGGGGAGCTGTTTTTT.

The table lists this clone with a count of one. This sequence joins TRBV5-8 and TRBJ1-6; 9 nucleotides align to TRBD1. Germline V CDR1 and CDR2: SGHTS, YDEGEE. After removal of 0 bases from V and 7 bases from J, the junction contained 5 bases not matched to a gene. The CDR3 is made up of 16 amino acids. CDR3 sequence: CASSLGTGGANSPLHF. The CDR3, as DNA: TGTGCCAGCAGCTTGGGAACAGGGGGCGCAAATTCACCCCTCCACTTT.